Following are 7 T cell receptor beta chains from one sample sequenced in a study of cytomegalovirus exposure and HLA in healthy donors. The assay was immunoSEQ multiplex PCR, and TCRdb's table has in-frame clones only and misses some. The sample includes roughly 80,000 clones, approximately 93% of them seen just once. What was sequenced was PBMCs. These receptors all come from a woman aged 18-29 years in good health and CMV-seronegative.

DNA of the CDR3: TGTGCCAGCAGCTGGACAGGGTCGGGCCAGCCCCAGCATTTT. Its translation is CASSWTGSGQPQHF. V is TRBV5-6 and J is TRBJ1-5, with 8 bases lining up with TRBD1. V dropped 3 bases and J dropped 7; count of bases not matched to a gene: 6. The CDR3 is made up of 14 amino acids. CDR1 SGHDT and CDR2 YYEEEE come from the germline V gene. Based on the CDR3 plus reference TRBV5-6 and TRBJ1-5, the full variable domain is DAGVTQSPTHLIKTRGQQVTLRCSPKSGHDTVSWYQQALGQGPQFIFQYYEEEERQRGNFPDRFSGHQFPNYSSELNVNALLLGDSALYLCASSWTGSGQPQHFGDGTRLSIL.

The chain employs TRBV2 and TRBJ1-1; no clear D gene. CDR1 and CDR2 from the germline V gene are SNHLY and FYNNEI. The V gene lost 4 bases and the J gene lost 5 bases, with 8 bases spanning the gap. The CDR3 loop spans 12 amino acids. The CDR3 reads CASSAEVTEAFF. CDR3 nucleotides: TGTGCCAGCAGTGCCGAGGTGACTGAAGCTTTCTTT.

This chain joins TRBV6-1 and TRBJ1-2; a weak D match, TRBD1 (5 bases). CDR3 length: 12 amino acids. The V gene's germline CDR1 is MNHNS and CDR2 SASEGT. Trimming pared 10 bases from V and 3 bases from J, leaving 12 bases between. The CDR3 protein is CATERGDYGYTF. DNA of the CDR3: TGTGCCACCGAAAGGGGTGACTATGGCTACACCTTC.

The V and J genes are TRBV7-3 and TRBJ2-3; D may be TRBD2 (5 bases). Germline assignment: CDR1 SGHTA and CDR2 FQGTGA. Trimming took off 4 bases at V and 6 bases at J, with 20 bases between the two ends. The CDR3 is 16 amino acids. CDR3 nucleotides: TGTGCCAGCAGCTCCCCACCGGGATCCTTCTCCGATACGCAGTATTTT. This gives the protein CASSSPPGSFSDTQYF.

V usage is TRBV10-1 and J usage is TRBJ1-5; D not resolved. The CDR3 sequence is 10 residues long. The V and J ends lost 8 bases and 7 bases respectively, with 6 bases between them. CDR1 is WNHNN, CDR2 SYGVQD, per germline (reference sequence). The CDR3 sequence: CASGGQPQHF. CDR3 sequence (DNA): TGCGCCAGCGGAGGCCAGCCCCAGCATTTT.

The chain links TRBV2 to TRBJ2-1; D gene unclear. CDR1 and CDR2 (germline): SNHLY, FYNNEI. This CDR3 contains 15 residues. V lost 7 bases and J 0 bases, leaving 13 bases between the germline ends. The CDR3 DNA reads TGTGCCAGCATAACTTTCCGTAGCTCCTACAATGAGCAGTTCTTC. Its protein is CASITFRSSYNEQFF.

In DNA form, the CDR3 reads TGCGCCAGCAGCCAAGAATTGATAGCCCCCGGTGAGCAGTTCTTC. It is translated as CASSQELIAPGEQFF. The chain couples TRBV4-1 to TRBJ2-1; D unresolved. CDR3 length: 15 amino acids. Looked up from germline, CDR1 is MGHRA and CDR2 is YSYEKL. V shed 0 bases and J shed 9 bases, with 15 bases lying between them.